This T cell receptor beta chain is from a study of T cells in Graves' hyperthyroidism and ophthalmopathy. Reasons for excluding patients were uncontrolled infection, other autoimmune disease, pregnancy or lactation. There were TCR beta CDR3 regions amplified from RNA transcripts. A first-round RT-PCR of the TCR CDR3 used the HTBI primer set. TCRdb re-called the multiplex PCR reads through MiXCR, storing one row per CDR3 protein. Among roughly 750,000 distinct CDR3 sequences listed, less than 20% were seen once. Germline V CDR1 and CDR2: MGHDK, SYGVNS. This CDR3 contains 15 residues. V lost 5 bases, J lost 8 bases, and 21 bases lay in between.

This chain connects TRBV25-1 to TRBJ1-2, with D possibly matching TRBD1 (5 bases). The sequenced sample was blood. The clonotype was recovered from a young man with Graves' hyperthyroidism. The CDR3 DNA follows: TGTGCCAGCAGTCCCCCCGGGGCCGGACTACAAGGCTACACCTTC. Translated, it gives CASSPPGAGLQGYTF.